This T cell receptor (beta chain) was sequenced in a study of long-term antiretroviral therapy in people with HIV. Of note for this clone: The antigen is not known.

Notes on the study in general: In samples taken after ART, diversity increased but remained below transplant donor control levels. The blood, collected between about 2003 and 2017, was possibly taken under older ART regimens.

They ran version v3.0 of the immunoSEQ assay at survey level. Profiling relied on immunoSEQ multiplex PCR, and the TCRdb table lists in-frame clones only, not all of them. The sample lists over 30,000 clones; 65% to 85% were seen once. Per the germline V gene, CDR1 is LNHDA and CDR2 is SQIVND (reference sequence). The length of the CDR3 is 14 residues. Trimming took 2 bases from V and 1 from J, leaving 8 bases between them. Material: unsorted PBMCs, obtained 3.1 years after starting antiretroviral therapy. This receptor was identified in a woman aged 45-65 years with HIV. The J gene is TRBJ2-5, the V gene TRBV19; no clear D. CDR3 protein: CASSIRRTQETQYF. For the CDR3, the DNA is TGTGCCAGTAGTATACGCAGGACCCAAGAGACCCAGTACTTC.